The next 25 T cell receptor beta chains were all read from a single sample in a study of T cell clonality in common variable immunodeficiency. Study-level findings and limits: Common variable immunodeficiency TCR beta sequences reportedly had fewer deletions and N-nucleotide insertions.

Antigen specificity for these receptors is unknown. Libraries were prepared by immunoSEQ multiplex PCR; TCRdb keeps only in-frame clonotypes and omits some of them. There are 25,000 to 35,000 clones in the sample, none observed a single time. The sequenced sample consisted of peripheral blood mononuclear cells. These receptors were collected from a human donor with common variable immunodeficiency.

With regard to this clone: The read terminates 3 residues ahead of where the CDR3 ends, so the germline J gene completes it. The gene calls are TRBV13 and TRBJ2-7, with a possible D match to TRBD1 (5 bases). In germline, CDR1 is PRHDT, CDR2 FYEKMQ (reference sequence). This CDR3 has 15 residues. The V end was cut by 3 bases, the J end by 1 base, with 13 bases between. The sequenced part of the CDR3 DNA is TGTGCCAGCAGCTTGCAGAGGACACCTTCCTACGAG. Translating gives CASSLQRTPSYE. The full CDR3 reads CASSLQRTPSYEQYF.

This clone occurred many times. The CDR3 protein is CASSWVDSQETQYF. CDR3 bases read: TGTGCCAGCAGCTGGGTGGACAGCCAAGAGACC. This chain connects TRBV7-2 to TRBJ2-5; possibly TRBD1 for D (6 bases). The read is 3 residues too short to cover the CDR3 end, so that end is filled in from the germline J gene. The V end was cut by 4 bases, the J end by 1 base, with 10 bases between. From germline, CDR1 is SGHTA and CDR2 FQGNSA. The CDR3 has 14 amino acids. The full variable domain, in which reference TRBV7-2 and TRBJ2-5 provide the parts outside the CDR3, is GAGVSQSPSNKVTEKGKDVELRCDPISGHTALYWYRQSLGQGLEFLIYFQGNSAPDKSGLPSDRFSAERTGGSVSTLTIQRTQQEDSAVYLCASSWVDSQETQYFGPGTRLLVL.

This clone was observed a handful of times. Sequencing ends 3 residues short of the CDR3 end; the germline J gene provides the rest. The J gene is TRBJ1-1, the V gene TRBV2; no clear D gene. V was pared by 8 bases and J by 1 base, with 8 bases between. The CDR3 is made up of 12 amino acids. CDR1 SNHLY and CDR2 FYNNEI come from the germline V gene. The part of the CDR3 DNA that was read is TGTGCCAGCGGGCAGTCGAACACTGAA. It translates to CASGQSNTE. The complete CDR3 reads CASGQSNTEAFF.

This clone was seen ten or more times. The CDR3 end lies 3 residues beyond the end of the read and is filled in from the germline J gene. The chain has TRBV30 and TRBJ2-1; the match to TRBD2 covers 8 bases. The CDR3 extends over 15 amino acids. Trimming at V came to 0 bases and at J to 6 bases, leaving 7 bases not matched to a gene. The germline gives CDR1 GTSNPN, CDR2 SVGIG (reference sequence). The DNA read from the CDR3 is TGTGCCTGGAGTGTAAACAGCGGGGGACTCAATGAG. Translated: CAWSVNSGGLNE. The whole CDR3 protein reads CAWSVNSGGLNEQFF.

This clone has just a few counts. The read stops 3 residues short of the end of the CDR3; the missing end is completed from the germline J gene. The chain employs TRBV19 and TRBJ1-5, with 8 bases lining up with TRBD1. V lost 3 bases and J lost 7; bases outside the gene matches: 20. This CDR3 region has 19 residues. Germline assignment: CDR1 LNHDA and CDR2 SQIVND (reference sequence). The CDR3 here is CASSMRPLLSGTGDQPQHF. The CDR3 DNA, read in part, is TGTGCCAGTAGTATGAGGCCCTTGCTCTCCGGGACAGGTGACCAGCCC.

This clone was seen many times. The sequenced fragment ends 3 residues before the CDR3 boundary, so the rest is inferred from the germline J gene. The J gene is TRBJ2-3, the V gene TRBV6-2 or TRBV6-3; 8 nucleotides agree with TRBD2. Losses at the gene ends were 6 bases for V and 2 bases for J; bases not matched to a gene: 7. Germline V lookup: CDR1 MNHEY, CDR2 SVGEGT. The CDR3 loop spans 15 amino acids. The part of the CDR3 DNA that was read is TGTGCCAGCAGCTCTCAAGGACTAGCCACAGATACG. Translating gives CASSSQGLATDT. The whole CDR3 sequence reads CASSSQGLATDTQYF.

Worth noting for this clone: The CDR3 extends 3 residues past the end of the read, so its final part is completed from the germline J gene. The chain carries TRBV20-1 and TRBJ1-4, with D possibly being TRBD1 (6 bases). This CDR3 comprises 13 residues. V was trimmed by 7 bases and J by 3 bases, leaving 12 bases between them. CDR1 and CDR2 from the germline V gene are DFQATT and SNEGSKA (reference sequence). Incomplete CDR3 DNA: TGCAGTGGCAGGGGTCAGGCTAATGAAAAA. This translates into CSGRGQANEK. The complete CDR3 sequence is CSGRGQANEKLFF.

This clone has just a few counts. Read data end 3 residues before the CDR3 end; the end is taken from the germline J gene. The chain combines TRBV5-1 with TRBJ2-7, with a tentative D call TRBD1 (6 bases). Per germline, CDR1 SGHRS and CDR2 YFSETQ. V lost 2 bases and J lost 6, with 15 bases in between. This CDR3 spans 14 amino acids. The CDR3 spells CASSFLQGLGEQYF. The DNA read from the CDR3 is TGCGCCAGCAGCTTCCTACAGGGCCTCGGCGAG.

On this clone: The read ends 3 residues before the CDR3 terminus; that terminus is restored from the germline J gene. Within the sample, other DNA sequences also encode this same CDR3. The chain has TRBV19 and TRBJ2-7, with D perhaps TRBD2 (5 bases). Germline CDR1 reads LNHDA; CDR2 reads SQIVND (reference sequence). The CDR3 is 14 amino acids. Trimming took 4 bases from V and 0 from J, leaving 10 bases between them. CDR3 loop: CASSRTSSSYEQYF. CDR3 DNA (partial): TGTGCCAGTAGTAGGACTTCCAGCTCCTACGAG.

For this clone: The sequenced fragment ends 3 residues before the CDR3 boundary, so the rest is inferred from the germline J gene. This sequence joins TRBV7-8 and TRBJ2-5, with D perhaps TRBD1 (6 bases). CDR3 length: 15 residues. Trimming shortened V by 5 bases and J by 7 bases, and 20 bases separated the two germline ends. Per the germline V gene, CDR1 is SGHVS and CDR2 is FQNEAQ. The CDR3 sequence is CASSRTTGSVMTQYF. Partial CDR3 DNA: TGTGCCAGCAGCAGAACGACAGGCTCGGTAATGACC.

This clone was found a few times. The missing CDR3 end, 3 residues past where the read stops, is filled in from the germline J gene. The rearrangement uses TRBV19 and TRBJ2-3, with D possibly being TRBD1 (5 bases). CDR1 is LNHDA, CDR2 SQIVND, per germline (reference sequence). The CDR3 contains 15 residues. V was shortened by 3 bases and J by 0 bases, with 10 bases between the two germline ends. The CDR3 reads CASSIGQTSTDTQYF. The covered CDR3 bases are TGTGCCAGTAGTATCGGACAAACCAGCACAGATACG.

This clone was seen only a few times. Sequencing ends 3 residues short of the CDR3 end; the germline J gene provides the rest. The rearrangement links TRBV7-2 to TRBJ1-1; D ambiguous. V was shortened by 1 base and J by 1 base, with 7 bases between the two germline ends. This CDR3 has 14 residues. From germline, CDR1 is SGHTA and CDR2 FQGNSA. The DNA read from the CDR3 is TGTGCCAGCAGCTTAGGGGCCGGGAACACTGAA. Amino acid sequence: CASSLGAGNTE. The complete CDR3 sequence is CASSLGAGNTEAFF. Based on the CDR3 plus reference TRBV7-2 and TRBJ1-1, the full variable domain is GAGVSQSPSNKVTEKGKDVELRCDPISGHTALYWYRQSLGQGLEFLIYFQGNSAPDKSGLPSDRFSAERTGGSVSTLTIQRTQQEDSAVYLCASSLGAGNTEAFFGQGTRLTVV.

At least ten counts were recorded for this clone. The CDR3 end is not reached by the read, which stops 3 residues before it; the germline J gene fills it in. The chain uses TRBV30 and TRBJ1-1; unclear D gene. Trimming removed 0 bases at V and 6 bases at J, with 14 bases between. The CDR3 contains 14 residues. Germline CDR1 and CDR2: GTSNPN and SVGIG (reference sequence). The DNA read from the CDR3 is TGTGCCTGGAGTGTATATTCAGTAGCTTCTGAA. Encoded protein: CAWSVYSVASE. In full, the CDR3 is CAWSVYSVASEAFF. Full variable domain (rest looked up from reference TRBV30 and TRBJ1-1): SQTIHQWPATLVQPVGSPLSLECTVEGTSNPNLYWYRQAAGRGLQLLFYSVGIGQISSEVPQNLSASRPQDRQFILSSKKLLLSDSGFYLCAWSVYSVASEAFFGQGTRLTVV.

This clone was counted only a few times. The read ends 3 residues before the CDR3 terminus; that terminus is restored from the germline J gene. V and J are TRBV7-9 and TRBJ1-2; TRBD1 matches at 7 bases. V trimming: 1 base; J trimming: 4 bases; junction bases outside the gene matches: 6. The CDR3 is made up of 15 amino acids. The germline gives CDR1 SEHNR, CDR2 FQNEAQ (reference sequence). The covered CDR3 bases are TGTGCCAGCAGCTTAGAGGGGACAGCTCTCTATGGC. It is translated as CASSLEGTALYG. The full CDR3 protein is CASSLEGTALYGYTF. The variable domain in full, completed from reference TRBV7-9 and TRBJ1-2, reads DTGVSQNPRHKITKRGQNVTFRCDPISEHNRLYWYRQTLGQGPEFLTYFQNEAQLEKSRLLSDRFSAERPKGSFSTLEIQRTEQGDSAMYLCASSLEGTALYGYTFGSGTRLTVV.

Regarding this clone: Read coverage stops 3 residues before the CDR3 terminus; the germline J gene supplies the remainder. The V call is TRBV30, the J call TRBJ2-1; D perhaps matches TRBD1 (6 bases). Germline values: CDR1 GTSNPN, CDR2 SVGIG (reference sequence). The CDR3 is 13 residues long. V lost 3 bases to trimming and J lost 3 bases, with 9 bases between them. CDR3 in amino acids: CAWSQDSYNEQFF. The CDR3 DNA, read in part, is TGTGCCTGGAGCCAGGACAGCTACAATGAG.

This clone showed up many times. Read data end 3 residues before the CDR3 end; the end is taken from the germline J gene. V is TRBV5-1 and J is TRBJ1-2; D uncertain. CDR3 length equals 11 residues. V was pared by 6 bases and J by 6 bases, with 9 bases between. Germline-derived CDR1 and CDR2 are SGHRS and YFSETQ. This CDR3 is CASTAGDGYTF. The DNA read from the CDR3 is TGCGCCAGCACGGCAGGCGATGGC.

CDR3 in amino acids: CASSLGLRDEQFF. Incomplete CDR3 DNA: TGTGCCAGCAGCTTGGGTCTCAGGGATGAG. This rearrangement joins TRBV5-6 to TRBJ2-1; tentative D call: TRBD1 (5 bases). The read ends 3 residues shy of where the CDR3 ends; the end is completed using the germline J gene. CDR3 length: 13 residues. The germline gives CDR1 SGHDT, CDR2 YYEEEE. Trimming removed 0 bases from V and 8 bases from J, with 9 bases in between.

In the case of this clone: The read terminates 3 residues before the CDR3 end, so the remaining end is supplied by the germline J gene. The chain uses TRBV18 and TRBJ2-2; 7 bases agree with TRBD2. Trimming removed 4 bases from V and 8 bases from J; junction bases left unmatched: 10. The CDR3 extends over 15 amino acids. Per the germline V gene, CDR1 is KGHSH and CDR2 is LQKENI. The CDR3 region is CASSLGGGLWGELFF. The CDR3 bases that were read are TGTGCCAGCTCACTCGGCGGGGGACTTTGGGGGGAG. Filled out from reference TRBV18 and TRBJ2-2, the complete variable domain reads NAGVMQNPRHLVRRRGQEARLRCSPMKGHSHVYWYRQLPEEGLKFMVYLQKENIIDESGMPKERFSAEFPKEGPSILRIQQVVRGDSAAYFCASSLGGGLWGELFFGEGSRLTVL.

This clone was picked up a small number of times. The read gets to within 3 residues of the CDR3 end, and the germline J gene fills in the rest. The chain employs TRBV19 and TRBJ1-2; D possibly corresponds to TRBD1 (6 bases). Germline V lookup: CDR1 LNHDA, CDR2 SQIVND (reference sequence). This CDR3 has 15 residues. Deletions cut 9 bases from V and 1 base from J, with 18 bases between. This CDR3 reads CASTGRVDGNYGYTF. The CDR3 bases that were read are TGTGCCAGCACAGGGAGGGTGGACGGTAACTATGGC.

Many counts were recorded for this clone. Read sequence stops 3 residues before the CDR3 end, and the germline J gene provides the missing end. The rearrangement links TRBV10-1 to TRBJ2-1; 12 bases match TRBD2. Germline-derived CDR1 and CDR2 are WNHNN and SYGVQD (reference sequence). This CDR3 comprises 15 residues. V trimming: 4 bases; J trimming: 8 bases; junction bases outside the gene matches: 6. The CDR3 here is CASSGTSGGIHEQFF. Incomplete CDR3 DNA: TGCGCCAGCAGTGGCACTAGCGGGGGGATTCATGAG.

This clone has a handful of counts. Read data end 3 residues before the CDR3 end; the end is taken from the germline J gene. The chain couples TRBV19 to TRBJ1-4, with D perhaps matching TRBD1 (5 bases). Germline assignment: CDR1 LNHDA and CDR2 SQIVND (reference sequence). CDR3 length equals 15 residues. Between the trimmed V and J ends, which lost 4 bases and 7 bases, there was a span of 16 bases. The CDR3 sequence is CASSRTRGLSEKLFF. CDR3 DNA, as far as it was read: TGTGCCAGTAGTAGGACAAGGGGATTGAGTGAAAAA. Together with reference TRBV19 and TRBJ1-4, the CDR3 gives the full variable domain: DGGITQSPKYLFRKEGQNVTLSCEQNLNHDAMYWYRQDPGQGLRLIYYSQIVNDFQKGDIAEGYSVSREKKESFPLTVTSAQKNPTAFYLCASSRTRGLSEKLFFGSGTQLSVL.

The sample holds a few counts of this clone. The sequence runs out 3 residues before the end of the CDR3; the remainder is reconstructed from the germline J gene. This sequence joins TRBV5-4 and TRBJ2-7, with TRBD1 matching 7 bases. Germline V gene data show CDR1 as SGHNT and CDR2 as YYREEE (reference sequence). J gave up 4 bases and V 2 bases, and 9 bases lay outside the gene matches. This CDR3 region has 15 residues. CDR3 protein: CASSLNDREGYEQYF. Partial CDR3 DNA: TGTGCCAGCAGCTTAAACGACAGGGAAGGGTACGAG.

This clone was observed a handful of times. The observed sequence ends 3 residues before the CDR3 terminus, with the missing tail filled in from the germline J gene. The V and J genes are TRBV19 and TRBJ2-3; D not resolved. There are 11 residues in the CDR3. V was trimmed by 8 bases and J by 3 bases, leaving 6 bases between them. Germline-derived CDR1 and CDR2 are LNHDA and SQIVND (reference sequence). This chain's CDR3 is CASGLTDTQYF. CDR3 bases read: TGTGCCAGTGGGCTGACAGATACG.

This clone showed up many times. The chain's CDR3 is CASSSSRGQGAFNEQFF. The part of the CDR3 DNA that was read is TGTGCCAGCAGCTCAAGCAGGGGACAGGGTGCTTTCAATGAG. This rearrangement joins TRBV13 to TRBJ2-1, with TRBD1 matching 9 bases. The read finishes 3 residues shy of the CDR3 end, and the germline J gene is used to complete it. This CDR3 contains 17 residues. Germline V gene sequence: CDR1 PRHDT, CDR2 FYEKMQ (reference sequence). V lost 4 bases to trimming and J lost 6 bases; unmatched junction nucleotides: 13.

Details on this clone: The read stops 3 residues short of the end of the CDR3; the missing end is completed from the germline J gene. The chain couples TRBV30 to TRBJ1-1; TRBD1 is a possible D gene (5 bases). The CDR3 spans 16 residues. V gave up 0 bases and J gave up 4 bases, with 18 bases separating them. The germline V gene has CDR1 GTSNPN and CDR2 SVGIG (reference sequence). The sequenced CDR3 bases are TGTGCCTGGAGTGTCCTTCAAGGTTGGGGCAGCACTGAA. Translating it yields CAWSVLQGWGSTE. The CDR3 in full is CAWSVLQGWGSTEAFF.